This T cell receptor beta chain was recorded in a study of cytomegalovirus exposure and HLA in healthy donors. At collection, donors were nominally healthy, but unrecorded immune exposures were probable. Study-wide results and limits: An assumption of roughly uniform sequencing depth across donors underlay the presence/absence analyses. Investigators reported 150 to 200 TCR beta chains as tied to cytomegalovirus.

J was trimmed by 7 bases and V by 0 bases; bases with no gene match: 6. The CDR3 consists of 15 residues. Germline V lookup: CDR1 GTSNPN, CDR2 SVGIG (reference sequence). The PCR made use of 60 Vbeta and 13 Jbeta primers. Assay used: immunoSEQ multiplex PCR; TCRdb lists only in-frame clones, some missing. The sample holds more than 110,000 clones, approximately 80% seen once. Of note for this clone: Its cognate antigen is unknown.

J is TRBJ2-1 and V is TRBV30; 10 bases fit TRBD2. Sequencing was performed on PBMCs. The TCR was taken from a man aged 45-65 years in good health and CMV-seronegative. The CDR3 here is CAWSVAGGPRNEQFF. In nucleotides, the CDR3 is TGTGCCTGGAGTGTAGCGGGGGGGCCAAGGAATGAGCAGTTCTTC.